This T cell receptor (beta chain) was captured by sequencing in a study of T cell repertoires in cytomegalovirus infection. TCRdb reanalysed the reads using MiXCR and keeps one entry per CDR3 protein. The sample contains some 350,000 distinct CDR3 sequences, roughly 18% of which appear only once. Between the trimmed V and J ends, which lost 5 bases and 4 bases, there was a span of 12 bases. Per germline, CDR1 SGHVS and CDR2 FQNEAQ. The CDR3 runs 13 residues. This clonotype was seen once. Its antigen is unidentified. Study conclusions and caveats: Frequencies of public TCR beta families were cumulated, and this identified carriers of CMV plus the relevant HLA.

Sequenced input: PBMCs. This TCR was recovered from a human donor in good health (CMV status not recorded). Some clones in this sample may be carry-over from other donors' samples. The chain couples TRBV7-8 to TRBJ2-7; D may be TRBD2 (6 bases). The CDR3 DNA follows: TGTGCCAGCAGCGCGGGAAACTATTACGAGCAGTACTTC. Translating gives CASSAGNYYEQYF.